This TCR beta chain was recorded in a study of spatial heterogeneity in lung cancer. Overall study: In raw reads, more than eight appearances on average were recorded for each unique TCR and UMI combination. General study findings and limits: In blood, ubiquitous expanded tumor TCRs appeared more at resection than follow-up.

The presence of a unique molecular identifier marked each TCR cDNA molecule. TCRdb itself ran the 5' RACE reads through MiXCR, one entry per CDR3 protein. In the table there are 4,700 or so distinct CDR3 sequences, around 32% of which are singletons. V lost 4 bases and J lost 5; bases outside the gene matches: 12. The germline V gene has CDR1 DFQATT and CDR2 SNEGSKA (reference sequence). CDR3 length equals 17 residues. Specified time point: sample taken at primary tumor resection. Whole RNA, which was extracted from tumor, nontumor lung tissue or frozen PBMC, was sequenced without any cell sorting. For this clonotype: Its antigen is still unknown. Found in a library prepared for alpha chains, this beta chain is an off-target read, and its abundance has little meaning.

The receptor comes from a male donor with early-stage non-small cell lung cancer. Sequenced here: PBMCs, sampled at surgery. The chain is built from TRBV20-1 and TRBJ2-5; 14 positions agree with TRBD2. In DNA form, the CDR3 reads TGCAGTGCTAATCCCGTGACTAGCGGGAGGGCGAAGGAGACCCAGTACTTC. The encoded protein is CSANPVTSGRAKETQYF.